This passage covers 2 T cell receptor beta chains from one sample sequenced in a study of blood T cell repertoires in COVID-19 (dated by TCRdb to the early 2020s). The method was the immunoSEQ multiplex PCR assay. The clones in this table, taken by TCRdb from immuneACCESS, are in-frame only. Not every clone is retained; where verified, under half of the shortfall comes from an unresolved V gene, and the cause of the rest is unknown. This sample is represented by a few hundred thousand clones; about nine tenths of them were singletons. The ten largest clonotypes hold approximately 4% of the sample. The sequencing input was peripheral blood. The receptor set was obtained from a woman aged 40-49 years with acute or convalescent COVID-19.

CDR3 nucleotides: TGTGCCAGCAGAATTGACAGGGGCGGTGGCTACACCTTC. This encodes CASRIDRGGGYTF. This rearrangement joins TRBV6-6 to TRBJ1-2; 8 nucleotides align to TRBD1. Germline-derived CDR1 and CDR2 are MNHNY and SVGAGI (reference sequence). This CDR3 has 13 residues. J was trimmed by 7 bases and V by 6 bases; bases with no gene match: 7.

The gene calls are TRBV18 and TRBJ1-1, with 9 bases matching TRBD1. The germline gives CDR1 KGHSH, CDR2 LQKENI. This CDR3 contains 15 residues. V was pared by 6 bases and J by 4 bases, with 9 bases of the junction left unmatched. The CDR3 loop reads CASSGAQGATTEAFF. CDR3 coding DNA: TGTGCCAGCTCTGGGGCACAGGGGGCGACCACTGAAGCTTTCTTT. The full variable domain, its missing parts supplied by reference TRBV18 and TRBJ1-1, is NAGVMQNPRHLVRRRGQEARLRCSPMKGHSHVYWYRQLPEEGLKFMVYLQKENIIDESGMPKERFSAEFPKEGPSILRIQQVVRGDSAAYFCASSGAQGATTEAFFGQGTRLTVV.